Each of the 24 T cell receptor beta chains below was sequenced from the same sample in a study of shared clonotypes between healthy human individuals. CD8 cells regarded as naive lacked CD45RO, were positively chosen for CCR7, and omitted terminally differentiated effector memory CD45RA+ cells. This table comes from immunoSEQ multiplex PCR, and its TCRdb copy is limited to in-frame clones, with some not included. Here the sample spans 2 million or so clones, about 95% being singletons. The sample consisted of naive CD8+ T cells sorted from blood. The receptor set was obtained from a man between 18 and 35 years old in good health.

The chain recombines TRBV13 with TRBJ1-4; D gene uncertain. The V gene lost 2 bases and the J gene lost 8 bases, with 6 bases spanning the gap. This CDR3 spans 12 amino acids. In germline, CDR1 is PRHDT, CDR2 FYEKMQ (reference sequence). CDR3 region: CASSLQMEKLFF. In DNA form, the CDR3 reads TGTGCCAGCAGCTTACAGATGGAAAAACTGTTTTTT.

This chain connects TRBV9 to TRBJ2-3; 11 positions match TRBD1. Germline V CDR1 and CDR2: SGDLS, YYNGEE. The CDR3 extends over 17 amino acids. Trimming removed 3 bases from V and 10 bases from J; junction bases left unmatched: 16. CDR3 nucleotides: TGTGCCAGCAGCGGGACCTTGGGACAGGGGGGCTCAGGGGCGCAGTATTTT. Translating it yields CASSGTLGQGGSGAQYF.

This clone was found a few times. J is TRBJ1-1 and V is TRBV29-1; maybe TRBD1 (6 bases). V was pared by 5 bases and J by 1 base, with 11 bases between. There are 13 residues in the CDR3. Germline V gene lookup returns CDR1 SQVTM and CDR2 ANQGSEA. CDR3 amino acids: CSVNRDPNTEAFF. Here the CDR3 DNA reads TGCAGCGTTAACAGGGACCCGAACACTGAAGCTTTCTTT.

The chain joins TRBV6-5 to TRBJ1-2, with TRBD1 matching over 7 bases. CDR1 and CDR2 from the germline V gene are MNHEY and SVGAGI. V was pared by 4 bases and J by 5 bases, with 7 bases of the junction left unmatched. This CDR3 spans 14 amino acids. CDR3: CASSLDRVSYGYTF. The CDR3 DNA reads TGTGCCAGCAGTTTAGACAGGGTTTCGTATGGCTACACCTTC.

The genes are TRBV2 and TRBJ2-7; 7 nucleotides line up with TRBD2. Trimming at V came to 7 bases and at J to 3 bases, leaving 12 bases not matched to a gene. The CDR3 has 15 amino acids. From germline, CDR1 is SNHLY and CDR2 FYNNEI. The CDR3 is CASIPPGLLYYEQYF. In DNA, the CDR3 is TGTGCCAGCATCCCCCCGGGACTATTATACTACGAGCAGTACTTC.

This clone was recorded a few times. This chain uses TRBV6-1 with TRBJ1-4; D uncertain. Trimming took off 4 bases at V and 0 bases at J, with 6 bases between the two ends. The CDR3 loop spans 14 amino acids. The germline CDR1 and CDR2 sequences are MNHNS and SASEGT. The CDR3 DNA follows: TGTGCCAGCAGTGCCCAGGCAACTAATGAAAAACTGTTTTTT. Protein sequence: CASSAQATNEKLFF.

CDR3 in DNA: TGTGCCAGCTGCTACCGGGACGGCAATTCACCCCTCCACTTT. Translated: CASCYRDGNSPLHF. The gene calls are TRBV7-2 and TRBJ1-6, with a weak D call TRBD1 (5 bases). The CDR3 sequence is 14 residues long. Germline assignment: CDR1 SGHTA and CDR2 FQGNSA. Trimming removed 8 bases from V and 7 bases from J, with 15 bases in between.

The chain combines TRBV5-4 with TRBJ1-3; D is ambiguous. Germline CDR1 reads SGHNT; CDR2 reads YYREEE (reference sequence). This CDR3 spans 16 amino acids. The V gene lost 1 base and the J gene lost 7 bases, with 18 bases spanning the gap. As DNA, the CDR3 is TGTGCCAGCAGCTTGAAAGGATTAACGAGTAGTAACACCATATATTTT. This codes for CASSLKGLTSSNTIYF.

The J gene is TRBJ1-1, the V gene TRBV5-6; maybe TRBD1 (6 bases). CDR1 and CDR2 (germline): SGHDT, YYEEEE. V lost 0 bases and J lost 0, with 21 bases in between. CDR3 size: 19 residues. The DNA for the CDR3 is TGTGCCAGCAGCTTGGCCAATTGGGGGCCCGCCTATATGAACACTGAAGCTTTCTTT. Translating it yields CASSLANWGPAYMNTEAFF.

The chain's CDR3 is CASSFSPRTQETQYF. The CDR3 DNA sequence: TGTGCCAGCAGCTTTTCCCCTAGGACCCAAGAGACCCAGTACTTC. The chain couples TRBV5-6 to TRBJ2-5, with no clear D. Trimming took 2 bases from V and 1 from J, leaving 12 bases between them. The CDR3 runs to 15 residues. CDR1 is SGHDT, CDR2 YYEEEE, per germline.

Regarding this clone: Other nucleotide sequences from this sample produce the same CDR3. The CDR3 nucleotides read TGTGCCAGCAGTTACTCTACGGGCAACACTGAAGCTTTCTTT. This gives the protein CASSYSTGNTEAFF. J is TRBJ1-1 and V is TRBV6-5; D uncertain. Trimming removed 0 bases from V and 2 bases from J, with 7 bases in between. There are 14 residues in the CDR3. Germline V lookup: CDR1 MNHEY, CDR2 SVGAGI.

This chain connects TRBV5-4 to TRBJ2-7, with D possibly TRBD1 on 6 matching bases. Germline values: CDR1 SGHNT, CDR2 YYREEE (reference sequence). The CDR3 sequence is 15 residues long. The V gene lost 0 bases and the J gene lost 6 bases, with 16 bases spanning the gap. The chain's CDR3 is CASSLEAGAGLEQYF. The CDR3 bases are TGTGCCAGCAGCTTGGAGGCAGGGGCCGGCCTCGAGCAGTACTTC.

V and J are TRBV7-8 and TRBJ1-2; no clear D. Per germline, CDR1 SGHVS and CDR2 FQNEAQ. This CDR3 has 13 residues. V lost 6 bases and J lost 3, with 11 bases in between. The CDR3 nucleotides are TGTGCCAGCAGTATAGGAGCTGACTATGGCTACACCTTC. Its protein product is CASSIGADYGYTF.

The table lists this clone with a count of one. The chain joins TRBV2 to TRBJ2-7, with 7 positions matching TRBD1. CDR3 size: 13 residues. The germline CDR1 and CDR2 sequences are SNHLY and FYNNEI. Trimming removed 3 bases from V and 3 bases from J; junction bases left unmatched: 2. CDR3 residues: CASSERQGYEQYF. CDR3 nucleotides: TGTGCCAGCAGTGAGCGACAGGGCTACGAGCAGTACTTC.

The chain is built from TRBV4-3 and TRBJ2-7, with 10 bases identical to TRBD2. This CDR3 spans 17 amino acids. Germline V lookup: CDR1 LGHNA, CDR2 YSLEER. The V gene end was trimmed by 0 bases and the J gene end by 3 bases; junction bases not matched to a gene: 8. CDR3 amino acids: CASSQDSIAGGIYEQYF. The CDR3 DNA reads TGCGCCAGCAGCCAAGATAGCATAGCGGGAGGAATCTACGAGCAGTACTTC.

The gene calls are TRBV5-1 and TRBJ2-7; a weak D match, TRBD2 (5 bases). V was cut by 3 bases and J by 0 bases, with 10 bases left in between. Germline loops: CDR1 SGHRS, CDR2 YFSETQ. The CDR3 runs 14 residues. The CDR3 sequence is CASSYSGVSYEQYF. The CDR3 DNA reads as TGCGCCAGCAGCTACTCCGGGGTCTCCTACGAGCAGTACTTC.

This chain joins TRBV5-6 and TRBJ2-2, with 8 bases lining up with TRBD1. V was pared by 3 bases and J by 7 bases, with 14 bases of the junction left unmatched. The CDR3 is 17 residues long. The V gene's germline CDR1 is SGHDT and CDR2 YYEEEE. The CDR3 DNA is TGTGCCAGCAGCTGGGACAGGCCCTTGACCCCCGGCGGGGAGCTGTTTTTT. The encoded protein is CASSWDRPLTPGGELFF.

On this clone itself: This specimen includes other DNA sequences encoding the same CDR3. This chain joins TRBV9 and TRBJ2-2; D ambiguous. V gave up 2 bases and J gave up 0 bases, with 5 bases separating them. The CDR3 is made up of 14 amino acids. The germline V gene has CDR1 SGDLS and CDR2 YYNGEE. CDR3 sequence (DNA): TGTGCCAGCAGCGTTCCCGCGAACACCGGGGAGCTGTTTTTT. Amino acids: CASSVPANTGELFF.

This clone appeared a few times. The V call is TRBV7-3, the J call TRBJ1-6, with D maybe TRBD1 (6 bases). The CDR3 spans 15 residues. Trimming left V 5 bases short and J 6 bases short, with 14 bases between. The V gene's germline CDR1 is SGHTA and CDR2 FQGTGA. The CDR3 sequence is CASSVQGGGNSPLHF. The CDR3 region has the DNA TGTGCCAGCAGCGTACAGGGAGGTGGTAATTCACCCCTCCACTTT.

The chain recombines TRBV21-1 with TRBJ1-4; the DNA was not compared with TRBD1, the D call given in the table. TRBV21-1 is a recognized pseudogene. The CDR3 loop spans 14 amino acids. CDR3 loop: CASSPRRVYEKLFF. CDR3 sequence (DNA): TGTGCCAGCAGCCCCCGCAGGGTATACGAAAAACTGTTTTTT.

As to this clone: Other DNA sequences in this specimen translate into the identical CDR3. The rearrangement links TRBV9 to TRBJ1-1; D is uncertain. The CDR3 contains 13 residues. Trimming stripped 0 bases from V and 5 bases from J, with 8 bases between. The germline V gene has CDR1 SGDLS and CDR2 YYNGEE. The CDR3 is CASSVERGTEAFF. The CDR3 DNA reads TGTGCCAGCAGCGTAGAGCGCGGGACTGAAGCTTTCTTT.

This chain connects TRBV6-4 to TRBJ1-5, with a possible D match to TRBD1 (5 bases). V lost 2 bases and J lost 6, with 20 bases in between. Germline-derived CDR1 and CDR2 are MRHNA and SNTAGT. The CDR3 has 17 residues. CDR3 bases: TGTGCCAGCAGTGACCCCGAACAGCCTCGGGGGGGTCAGCCCCAGCATTTT. This gives the protein CASSDPEQPRGGQPQHF.

This chain links TRBV4-3 with TRBJ1-2; D not resolved. V lost 0 bases to trimming and J lost 4 bases, with 12 bases between them. The CDR3 sequence is 15 residues long. Germline lookup yields CDR1 LGHNA and CDR2 YSLEER. In DNA form, the CDR3 reads TGCGCCAGCAGCCAAGATCGGACGTATGCCTATGGCTACACCTTC. Translating it yields CASSQDRTYAYGYTF.

This clone has only one observation. Other nucleotide sequences in the sample specify the same CDR3. The CDR3 DNA reads as TGCGCCAGCAGCTTGGTGGACCCCTACGAGCAGTACTTC. This gives the protein CASSLVDPYEQYF. The gene calls are TRBV5-1 and TRBJ2-7; unclear D gene. V was shortened by 0 bases and J by 2 bases, with 6 bases between the two germline ends. The CDR3 covers 13 residues. Germline loops: CDR1 SGHRS, CDR2 YFSETQ.